This T cell receptor (beta chain) derives from a study of blood T cells in healthy people across ages. Alongside a J-beta primer mix, a sample-barcoded 5' primer served in a second PCR lasting about 7 to 11 cycles. From the 5' RACE reads, TCRdb called clonotypes with MiXCR, one entry per CDR3 protein. This sample has some 900,000 distinct CDR3 sequences, with approximately 49% found just once. Trimming took 0 bases from V and 7 from J, leaving 9 bases between them. The CDR3 covers 13 residues. The germline CDR1 and CDR2 sequences are LGHNA and YNFKEQ. V is TRBV4-2 and J is TRBJ2-5; D remains ambiguous. Sequenced: blood. The origin of this receptor is a young man in good health. The CDR3 DNA follows: TGTGCCAGCAGCCAAGACTCGGATCCGACCCAGTACTTC. Its translation is CASSQDSDPTQYF.